The rows below give T cell receptor beta chains drawn from one sample of a study of vaccination and CD4 T cells after COVID-19. Antigens for these TCRs are unknown. TCRdb reprocessed the PCR reads with MiXCR, giving one entry per CDR3 protein. The sample includes fewer than 20,000 distinct CDR3 sequences, 45% to 60% seen only once; the top ten take about 20%. This sample comprised CD4+ T cells from blood, cultured in vitro, obtained before SARS-CoV-2 vaccination. These receptors were collected from a human donor who had recovered from COVID-19. Each CDR3 is given without its conserved first and last residue. A D gene is named only where the DNA matches it firmly. Not all rows give a size; the values are once, few, many and, for expanded clones, a class.

D	J	V	size	CDR3
.	TRBJ2-2	TRBV7-2	few	ASLRTANTGELF
TRBD1	TRBJ1-2	TRBV15	.	ATSRAETGVEGYT
.	TRBJ1-3	TRBV6-1	medium-sized	ASSEGRNALGNTIY
TRBD1	TRBJ2-2	TRBV19	.	ASSQGASNTGELF
TRBD2	TRBJ2-1	TRBV30	once	AWSPRSSGRGNEQF
TRBD1	TRBJ1-4	TRBV7-2	.	ASSAGGTGGGKLF
TRBD1	TRBJ1-6	TRBV28	.	ASSSDTQGWVSPLH
TRBD1	TRBJ1-2	TRBV19	.	ASSKERTGDYGYT
.	TRBJ1-1	TRBV28	.	ASGRFGGAPANTEAF
TRBD2	TRBJ2-7	TRBV6-5	.	ASSYSGSGSYEQY
.	TRBJ2-7	TRBV7-9	.	ASSLLGQSYEQY
TRBD1	TRBJ1-2	TRBV6-1	.	ASSPTGKNGYT
TRBD2	TRBJ2-7	TRBV24-1	.	ATSMAGGPNEQY
.	TRBJ2-1	TRBV20-1	few	SARNYNEQF
TRBD1	TRBJ2-7	TRBV19	.	ASSMTGDEQY
.	TRBJ1-1	TRBV5-1	.	ASSLAGVDGTEAF
TRBD2	TRBJ2-7	TRBV5-6	.	ASRGLAGGYEQY
TRBD2	TRBJ2-5	TRBV4-1	few	ASSQAGLAGREETQY
TRBD2	TRBJ2-3	TRBV9	.	ASSVRASGITDTQY
TRBD1	TRBJ1-1	TRBV20-1	.	SARGGSGGLKAF
.	TRBJ1-1	TRBV7-6	.	ASSSQAGVNTEAF
.	TRBJ1-1	TRBV5-1	.	ASSLTGASTEAF
.	TRBJ2-5	TRBV19	.	ASSDQGLETQY
TRBD2	TRBJ2-2	TRBV6-1	.	ASIGLPRGLAGLTGELF
TRBD2	TRBJ2-7	TRBV10-1	.	ASSETDSGSSPHGEQY
.	TRBJ2-7	TRBV2	few	ASRMTYEQY
TRBD2	TRBJ2-3	TRBV19	few	ASSISGRQDTQY
.	TRBJ1-1	TRBV5-1	.	ASSLDGRQGAEAF
.	TRBJ2-5	TRBV28	.	ASSPSQETQY
.	TRBJ2-3	TRBV18	.	ASSGRISTDTQY
.	TRBJ2-1	TRBV15	few	ATSTRSSYNEQF
.	TRBJ1-2	TRBV24-1	few	ATSDLTEPQEGYT
.	TRBJ2-7	TRBV19	.	ASSISGTYEQY
.	TRBJ1-5	TRBV6-1	few	ASWQLISNQPQH
TRBD2	TRBJ2-3	TRBV6-5	few	ASSYGSGTDTQY
TRBD2	TRBJ2-5	TRBV7-9	.	ASSLVLTSGNQETQY
.	TRBJ2-3	TRBV6-5	few	ASSSGQWRTHTQY
TRBD2	TRBJ2-3	TRBV28	.	ASSSHRGLAGSTDTQY
.	TRBJ2-2	TRBV20-1	once	SVSPGQNTGELF
TRBD2	TRBJ2-2	TRBV7-9	.	ASRPGLAGGGTGELF
TRBD2	TRBJ2-7	TRBV20-1	.	SARGAFRASGRDDEQY
TRBD1	TRBJ2-7	TRBV27	.	ASSPDRDEQY